Below are 12 T cell receptor beta chains sequenced from a single sample in a study of post-analysis software for immune sequencing data. Whole-study results and caveats: Included in a set of roughly five TRBV segments more frequent in patients than controls were TRBV5-6, TRBV5-1 and TRBV20-1.

Unique molecular identifiers featured in each of the TCR beta cDNA libraries. MiXCR was run by TCRdb on the PCR reads, yielding one entry per CDR3 protein. The repertoire holds roughly 800,000 distinct CDR3 sequences, with 46% as singletons. These receptors are not linked to any known antigen. What was sequenced was blood. Receptors originate from a girl between 10 and 17 years old with multiple sclerosis.

This clonotype has only a few counts. The chain couples TRBV4-1 to TRBJ2-3; D is unresolved. The CDR3 spans 13 residues. CDR1 and CDR2 (germline): MGHRA, YSYEKL. The V gene lost 0 bases and the J gene lost 14 bases, with 15 bases spanning the gap. CDR3 in amino acids: CASSQEVPKYGYF. Here the CDR3 DNA reads TGCGCCAGCAGCCAAGAAGTCCCCAAATACGGGTATTTT.

The chain carries TRBV7-2 and TRBJ2-2; 9 bases line up with TRBD2. Germline V gene sequence: CDR1 SGHTA, CDR2 FQGNSA. V was clipped by 2 bases and J by 4 bases; unmatched bases: 5. The CDR3 loop spans 16 amino acids. The CDR3 protein is CASSLPSGKGTGELFF. The CDR3 nucleotides read TGTGCCAGCAGCTTACCTAGCGGGAAGGGCACCGGGGAGCTGTTTTTT.

This clonotype was seen more than once but under ten times. This chain connects TRBV20-1 to TRBJ1-2; D unresolved. V was pared by 4 bases and J by 8 bases, with 17 bases between. Germline CDR1 and CDR2: DFQATT and SNEGSKA (reference sequence). The CDR3 runs 13 residues. The CDR3 reads CSATGGHTGGYTF. CDR3 DNA: TGCAGTGCTACTGGAGGGCACACCGGAGGCTACACCTTC.

The chain uses TRBV29-1 and TRBJ1-2; tentative D call: TRBD1 (6 bases). V was cut by 4 bases and J by 3 bases, with 15 bases left in between. Germline CDR1 is SQVTM and CDR2 is ANQGSEA. CDR3 size: 14 residues. The CDR3 reads CSVGIRGAYYGYTF. In DNA, the CDR3 is TGCAGCGTTGGCATTAGGGGGGCCTACTATGGCTACACCTTC.

This chain connects TRBV12-5 to TRBJ1-1; D unclear. Looked up from germline, CDR1 is LGHNT and CDR2 is FRNRAP. V gave up 3 bases and J gave up 1 base, with 21 bases separating them. The CDR3 length is 18 residues. The CDR3 spells CASGFKAVSHPSNTEAFF. Here the CDR3 DNA reads TGTGCTAGTGGTTTTAAGGCAGTCTCCCACCCATCGAACACTGAAGCTTTCTTT. Together with reference TRBV12-5 and TRBJ1-1, the CDR3 gives the full variable domain: DARVTQTPRHKVTEMGQEVTMRCQPILGHNTVFWYRQTMMQGLELLAYFRNRAPLDDSGMPKDRFSAEMPDATLATLKIQPSEPRDSAVYFCASGFKAVSHPSNTEAFFGQGTRLTVV.

This clonotype showed up just once. The chain couples TRBV4-2 to TRBJ1-6; 7 nucleotides agree with TRBD1. V was pared by 2 bases and J by 8 bases, with 6 bases of the junction left unmatched. The CDR3 totals 15 residues. Germline loops: CDR1 LGHNA, CDR2 YNFKEQ. The CDR3 DNA reads TGTGCCAGCAGCCAAAACAGGGGCGTTCATTCACCCCTCCACTTT. Protein: CASSQNRGVHSPLHF.

This clonotype showed up just a few times. V is TRBV2 and J is TRBJ2-1; a possible D gene is TRBD1 (6 bases). Trimming took off 7 bases at V and 2 bases at J, with 15 bases between the two ends. Germline V gene lookup returns CDR1 SNHLY and CDR2 FYNNEI. The CDR3 length is 15 residues. The CDR3 loop is CASKGVSSPYNEQFF. CDR3 in DNA: TGTGCCAGCAAGGGGGTTTCTAGTCCCTACAATGAGCAGTTCTTC.

This clonotype was seen a few times. The gene calls are TRBV12-3 or TRBV12-4 and TRBJ2-3; 9 nucleotides line up with TRBD2. Trimming at V came to 3 bases and at J to 8 bases, leaving 6 bases not matched to a gene. The CDR3 is 14 amino acids. As DNA, the CDR3 is TGTGCCAGCAGTTTGAGCGGGAGGCGAGGTACGCAGTATTTT. It is translated as CASSLSGRRGTQYF.

The chain joins TRBV12-3 or TRBV12-4 to TRBJ2-1; D ambiguous. The CDR3 has 15 residues. V dropped 2 bases and J dropped 4 bases, with 12 bases sitting between them. The CDR3 coding sequence is TGTGCCAGCAGTTTAAATGGCGGACCGTACAATGAGCAGTTCTTC. Encoded protein: CASSLNGGPYNEQFF.

J is TRBJ2-1 and V is TRBV28; the D gene is possibly TRBD2 (6 bases). Trimming stripped 4 bases from V and 2 bases from J, with 15 bases between. Germline lookup yields CDR1 MDHEN and CDR2 SYDVKM. This CDR3 is 16 amino acids long. CDR3 residues: CASSSRGYPAYNEQFF. In DNA, the CDR3 is TGTGCCAGCAGTTCGCGGGGCTACCCAGCCTACAATGAGCAGTTCTTC.

This clonotype was found a few times. The V gene is TRBV6-5, the J gene TRBJ1-2, with D possibly matching TRBD1 (5 bases). CDR3 length: 13 amino acids. Trimming removed 5 bases at V and 3 bases at J, with 10 bases between. Germline V CDR1 and CDR2: MNHEY, SVGAGI. The CDR3 region is CASSRRQYYGYTF. In nucleotides, the CDR3 is TGTGCCAGCAGTAGACGACAGTACTATGGCTACACCTTC.

The J gene is TRBJ2-3, the V gene TRBV5-1, with 7 bases aligning to TRBD2. J was trimmed by 5 bases and V by 0 bases; bases with no gene match: 3. The CDR3 runs to 14 residues. The germline gives CDR1 SGHRS, CDR2 YFSETQ. The CDR3 here is CASSLEREGDTQYF. The CDR3 coding sequence is TGCGCCAGCAGCTTGGAGCGGGAAGGAGATACGCAGTATTTT.